The clone carrying this TCR beta chain was recorded once. This sample stems from a study of blood T cell repertoires in COVID-19. Study summary: Some COVID-19 samples were acute and others convalescent; all came from the United States, Italy and Spain.

During the 2 weeks before they entered the study, exposed participants had met someone with a PCR-confirmed or clinician-diagnosed COVID-19 case. As processed by the authors: Counts of nucleated cells, estimated from reference gene primer amplification, were obtained. Clones were read by immunoSEQ multiplex PCR, and TCRdb kept only the in-frame ones, dropping some. V, J and clone size are taken as reported in that table, and D and trimming were inferred from the DNA itself. Counted here are under 250,000 clones, 83% occurring once; the ten biggest clones make up around 3.5%. Germline values: CDR1 SGDLS, CDR2 YYNGEE. Trimming cost V 4 bases and J 2 bases; bases outside gene matches: 6. The CDR3 totals 15 residues.

The TCR originated in a woman aged 40 to 50 who had been exposed to COVID-19. Sequencing input: PBMCs or T cells enriched from blood (not recorded which). The chain carries TRBV9 and TRBJ2-3, with TRBD1 matching over 8 bases. This CDR3 is CASSSGGQDTDTQYF. DNA of the CDR3: TGTGCCAGCAGCTCCGGGGGACAGGACACAGATACGCAGTATTTT.